The clone carrying this T cell receptor (beta chain) was counted a few times. Its antigen is currently unknown. Cultured CD4+ T cell DNA underwent sequencing with the Oncomine TCR Beta short-read assay. One entry per CDR3 protein, called by TCRdb with MiXCR from the PCR reads. The table includes over 15,000 distinct CDR3 sequences, under 65% detected once. Time point described: late sampling 161 to 241 days after vaccination in three convalescent patients. Treatment in this sample: approximately 10-day PBMC culture with coronavirus spike peptide pools or control peptides (ViraFEST assay). The record originates from a study of vaccination and CD4 T cells after COVID-19. The wider study: The authors used overlapping spike peptides from SARS-CoV-2, HCoV-NL63, HCoV-OC43 and HCoV-229E to stimulate cells. Researchers treated control cultures with a CEFX pool, an HIV-1 Nef pool, or no peptide.

The CDR3 is made up of 13 amino acids. The V gene's germline CDR1 is MNHEY and CDR2 SVGAGI. Trimming at V came to 4 bases and at J to 2 bases, leaving 1 base not matched to a gene. Study results and limitations: Early post-infection timepoints were missing, and relatively few convalescent patients were studied.

The receptor was derived from a human donor who had recovered from COVID-19. Sequences were derived from CD4+ T cells from blood, cultured in vitro, sampled about 7 months after SARS-CoV-2 vaccination. The chain joins TRBV6-5 to TRBJ1-2, with TRBD1 identical over 7 bases. CDR3 sequence (DNA): TGTGCCAGCAGTTCACAGGGGAACTATGGCTACACCTTC. This encodes CASSSQGNYGYTF.